This T cell receptor beta chain was identified during a study of blood T cell repertoires in COVID-19. Study context: COVID-19 samples collected from the United States, Italy and Spain covered acute and convalescent phases. T cells, B-cell-depleted T cells, or PBMCs provided the cDNA or gDNA that served as material.

This CDR3 spans 16 amino acids. The V and J ends lost 2 bases and 2 bases, in that order; junction bases with no gene match: 7. The germline gives CDR1 PRHDT, CDR2 FYEKMQ (reference sequence). Per the study methods: It was from reference gene primer amplification that nucleated cell counts were estimated. Clones were read by immunoSEQ multiplex PCR, and TCRdb kept only the in-frame ones, dropping some. The V and J calls and clone size were taken over from that table, and D and trimming were inferred from the DNA. The sample consists of more than 400,000 clones, 70% to 90% of them appearing once. The TCR sequence derives from a human donor in a cohort sampled during active COVID-19. The chain carries TRBV13 and TRBJ2-3; TRBD2 matches at 7 bases. The sequenced sample consisted of peripheral blood. CDR3 in DNA: TGTGCCAGCAGCTTACGGCTAGCGGAGGTCACAGATACGCAGTATTTT. It translates to CASSLRLAEVTDTQYF.